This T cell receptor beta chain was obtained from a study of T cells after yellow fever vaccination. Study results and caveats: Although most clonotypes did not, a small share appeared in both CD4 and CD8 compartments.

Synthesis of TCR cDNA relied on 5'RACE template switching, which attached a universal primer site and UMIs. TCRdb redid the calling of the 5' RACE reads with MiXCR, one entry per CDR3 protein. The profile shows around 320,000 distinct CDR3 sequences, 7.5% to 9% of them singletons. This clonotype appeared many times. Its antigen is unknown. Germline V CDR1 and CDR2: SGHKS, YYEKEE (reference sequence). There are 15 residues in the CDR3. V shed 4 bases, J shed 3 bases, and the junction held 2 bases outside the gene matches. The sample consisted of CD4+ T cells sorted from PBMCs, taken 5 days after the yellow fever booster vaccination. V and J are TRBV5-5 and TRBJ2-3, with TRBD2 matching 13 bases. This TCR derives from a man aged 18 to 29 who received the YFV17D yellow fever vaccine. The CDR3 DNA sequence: TGTGCCAGCAGCCGGGGACTAGCGGGGACAGATACGCAGTATTTT. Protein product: CASSRGLAGTDTQYF.